The clone carrying this TCR beta chain has a handful of counts. What it binds is unknown. One heparinised blood draw averaging around 0.12 L was given by each donor. As every portion of the isolated RNA was reverse transcribed, the sequencing read expressed TCRB transcripts. Profiling relied on immunoSEQ multiplex PCR, and the TCRdb table lists in-frame clones only, not all of them. Here the sample spans 350,000 to 450,000 clones, about 14% being singletons. These data belong to a study of beta chain features in type 1 diabetes. Study results and limitations: Equally in patients and controls, shorter templates might have been favored by PCR. Patients showed naive, central memory and Treg TCRB repertoires that appeared more similar than those of healthy donors. Sequencing the cDNA could make cells with high TCR expression show up more than they should.

The germline V and J ends were trimmed by 2 bases and 4 bases, with 9 bases remaining between them. This CDR3 comprises 14 residues. Germline V CDR1 and CDR2: SGHTA, FQGNSA. The rearrangement links TRBV7-2 to TRBJ2-1; TRBD2 is a possible D gene (5 bases). This receptor was taken from a woman younger than 35 in good health. The sequencing input was naive CD4+ T cells from blood. This CDR3 is CASSLSRGYNEQFF. The CDR3 nucleotides read TGTGCCAGCAGCTTATCTCGCGGGTACAATGAGCAGTTCTTC.